This T cell receptor (beta chain) was identified during a study of cytomegalovirus exposure and HLA in healthy donors. PCR was performed using 60 Vbeta and 13 Jbeta primers. Repertoires were generated with immunoSEQ multiplex PCR, while TCRdb's copy carries only in-frame clones and drops some. The data hold 100,000 to 150,000 clones, with 60% to 80% observed a single time. The CDR3 runs 14 residues. V shed 1 base and J shed 5 bases, with 12 bases lying between them. The germline V gene has CDR1 KGHSH and CDR2 LQKENI. Whole-study results and caveats: Later analysis identified a missense DCLRE1C variant that was linked to TCR beta V- and J-gene trimming. Analyzed later, association rates of TCRs varied across HLA loci, with DRB1 most and HLA-C fewest. The study assumed roughly uniform donor sequencing depth for presence/absence analyses. Overall, around 160 TCR beta chains were annotated as cytomegalovirus-associated.

About this clone itself: Its antigen is undetermined.

V usage is TRBV18 and J usage is TRBJ2-7; TRBD1 might be the D (6 bases). Sequencing was carried out using PBMCs. This TCR was recovered from a woman in her sixties in good health and CMV-seronegative. The CDR3 DNA is TGTGCCAGCTCACCACTTCCCAGGGGAGACGAGCAGTACTTC. Its translation is CASSPLPRGDEQYF. Combining the CDR3 with reference TRBV18 and TRBJ2-7 gives the whole variable domain NAGVMQNPRHLVRRRGQEARLRCSPMKGHSHVYWYRQLPEEGLKFMVYLQKENIIDESGMPKERFSAEFPKEGPSILRIQQVVRGDSAAYFCASSPLPRGDEQYFGPGTRLTVT.